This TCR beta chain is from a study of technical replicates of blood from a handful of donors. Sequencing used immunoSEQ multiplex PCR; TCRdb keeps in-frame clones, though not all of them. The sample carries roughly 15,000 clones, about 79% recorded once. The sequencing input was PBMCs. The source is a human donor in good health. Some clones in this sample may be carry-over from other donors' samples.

CDR3 region: CASSSLPTGPADTQYF. The CDR3 region has the DNA TGTGCCAGCAGTTCCTTGCCAACAGGCCCTGCAGATACGCAGTATTTT. V is TRBV28 and J is TRBJ2-3; maybe TRBD1 (5 bases). The CDR3 sequence is 16 residues long. Trimming stripped 4 bases from V and 4 bases from J, with 18 bases between. Germline values: CDR1 MDHEN, CDR2 SYDVKM.